The next 8 T cell receptor beta chains were all read from a single sample in a study of monozygotic twins with inflammatory bowel disease. TCRdb re-called the 5' RACE reads, yielding one record per CDR3 amino acid sequence without DNA. This sample contains some 440,000 distinct CDR3 sequences. The specimen was blood. The origin of the receptors is a human donor with ulcerative colitis or Crohn's disease, or a healthy co-twin of an affected twin (not recorded which).

The rearrangement joins TRBV5-6 to TRBJ2-7; TCRdb lists TRBD1, though no DNA is available to test this call. The CDR3 totals 14 residues. CDR1 is SGHDT, CDR2 YYEEEE, per germline. This CDR3 reads CASSLGALPYEQYF.

The chain is built from TRBV7-3 and TRBJ1-6. CDR1 and CDR2 (germline): SGHTA, FQGTGA. The CDR3 consists of 16 residues. The CDR3 sequence is CASSLKGSSYNSPLHF. The full variable domain, in which reference TRBV7-3 and TRBJ1-6 provide the parts outside the CDR3, is GAGVSQTPSNKVTEKGKYVELRCDPISGHTALYWYRQSLGQGPEFLIYFQGTGAADDSGLPNDRFFAVRPEGSVSTLKIQRTERGDSAVYLCASSLKGSSYNSPLHFGNGTRLTVT.

The genes are TRBV6-2 or TRBV6-3 and TRBJ2-6. This CDR3 is built from 15 residues. Germline V lookup: CDR1 MNHEY, CDR2 SVGEGT. This CDR3 is CASSHPSSGANVLTF.

V gene TRBV21-1 combines with J gene TRBJ2-1; the D call from TCRdb, TRBD2, cannot be confirmed without DNA. TRBV21-1 is reported as a pseudogene. The CDR3 runs to 13 residues. The CDR3 protein is CATSMGAYNEQFF.

The V and J genes are TRBV7-2 and TRBJ1-5. CDR1 is SGHTA and CDR2 is FQGNSA in the germline V gene. The CDR3 is made up of 15 amino acids. The chain's CDR3 is CASSLRRAVDQPQHF.

V gene TRBV21-1 combines with J gene TRBJ2-3; TCRdb outputs TRBD2, but without DNA this stays unchecked. TRBV21-1 is assigned pseudogene status. The CDR3 runs 16 residues. CDR3 in amino acids: CASSKVGTSGADTQYF.

The chain links TRBV5-1 to TRBJ2-2. CDR3 size: 11 residues. Per the germline V gene, CDR1 is SGHRS and CDR2 is YFSETQ. Here the CDR3 reads CASSEVGELFF.

The chain recombines TRBV7-9 with TRBJ2-1; the TCRdb call, TRBD2, lacks DNA for checking. Germline V gene data show CDR1 as SEHNR and CDR2 as FQNEAQ (reference sequence). CDR3 length equals 16 residues. The chain's CDR3 is CASSPYGTSGYNEQFF.